These T cell receptor beta chains were read from a single sample in a study of blood T cell repertoires in COVID-19. The data were produced by immunoSEQ multiplex PCR, yet TCRdb's version contains in-frame clones alone and is incomplete. This sample has 200,000 to 300,000 clones, with approximately 86% found just once. The sequenced material came from peripheral blood. The receptor source for this set is a man in his forties who had recovered from COVID-19. CDR3s include the opening cysteine and the closing phenylalanine or tryptophan. D genes are given only for firm matches. The listing skips clone size in some rows; elsewhere it reads once, few, many or a size class.

NA,TRBJ2-1,few,TRBV24-1,TGTGCCACCAGTGGGCAGGGGGGCAATGAGCAGTTCTTC,CATSGQGGNEQFF
NA,TRBJ1-6,NA,TRBV30,TGTGCCTGGAAGGTGGGGGGAAATTCACCCCTCCACTTT,CAWKVGGNSPLHF
NA,TRBJ2-7,NA,TRBV28,TGTGCCAGCAGGGTTAGCGGAAGCTCCTACGAGCAGTACTTC,CASRVSGSSYEQYF
TRBD2,TRBJ2-7,once,TRBV7-8,TGTGCCAGCAGCTTACCCGGGAGGGCTCACGAGCAGTACTTC,CASSLPGRAHEQYF
TRBD2,TRBJ2-3,NA,TRBV5-6,TGTGCCAGCAGCTTGGATCGAGCGGGGGTAGATACGCAGTATTTT,CASSLDRAGVDTQYF
TRBD1,TRBJ1-6,NA,TRBV4-3,TGCGCCAGCAGCCAATCGACCAGGACAGGGGATAATTCACCCCTCCACTTT,CASSQSTRTGDNSPLHF
TRBD1,TRBJ2-6,NA,TRBV5-1,TGCGCCAGCAGTAGACAGGGTGGGCCTGGGTCTGGGGCCAACGTCCTGACTTTC,CASSRQGGPGSGANVLTF
NA,TRBJ2-2,once,TRBV7-7,TGTGCCAGCAGCCCCCTTTGGCTTTCGCCCGGGGAGCTGTTTTTT,CASSPLWLSPGELFF
NA,TRBJ2-2,NA,TRBV6-1,TGTGCCAGCAGTGACCCAAGAGGGTGGACGAACACCGGGGAGCTGTTTTTT,CASSDPRGWTNTGELFF
NA,TRBJ1-5,few,TRBV30,TGTGCCTGGAGTTTGGGCAAGTCCCAGCATTTT,CAWSLGKSQHF
NA,TRBJ1-5,NA,TRBV28,TGTGCCAGCAGTACACAGGTACCTAGCAATCAGCCCCAGCATTTT,CASSTQVPSNQPQHF
TRBD2,TRBJ2-2,NA,TRBV5-1,TGCGCCAGCAGCCCCTCTCGTTCACAGCGGGGGGGCCAAGCGGACACCGGGGAGCTGTTTTTT,CASSPSRSQRGGQADTGELFF
NA,TRBJ2-1,few,TRBV4-1,TGCGCCAGCAGCCAAGATCCTACAGGGTCCTACAATGAGCAGTTCTTC,CASSQDPTGSYNEQFF
NA,TRBJ1-2,NA,TRBV12-3/TRBV12-4,TGTGCCAGCAGCCATTATGGCTACACCTTC,CASSHYGYTF
TRBD2,TRBJ2-2,NA,TRBV14,TGTGCCAGCAGCCAAATAGCGGGAGGGCCCTTCGGGGAGCTGTTTTTT,CASSQIAGGPFGELFF
TRBD2,TRBJ2-3,NA,TRBV7-6,TGTGCCAGCAGCTTAGGACTAGCGGGAGGGCGCATCACAGATACGCAGTATTTT,CASSLGLAGGRITDTQYF
TRBD2,TRBJ2-3,few,TRBV9,TGTGCCAGCAGCATGAGTAGCGGGGGCAGCACAGATACGCAGTATTTT,CASSMSSGGSTDTQYF
NA,TRBJ2-7,NA,TRBV12-5,TGTGCTAGTGGTTTGGTACAGGGCAGGGAGCAGTACTTC,CASGLVQGREQYF
NA,TRBJ2-5,NA,TRBV7-2,TGTGCCAGCAGCCCTGCGATCGGTAGAGAGACCCAGTACTTC,CASSPAIGRETQYF
NA,TRBJ2-1,few,TRBV1,TGCACCAGCTCCACCGGGACTAGCAGGATCGATGAGCAGTTCTTC,CTSSTGTSRIDEQFF
TRBD2,TRBJ2-2,NA,TRBV3-1/TRBV3-2,TGTGCCAGCAGCCAAGAAGACGGACTAGCGGTTGACCCCGGGGAGCTGTTTTTT,CASSQEDGLAVDPGELFF
TRBD2,TRBJ2-5,NA,TRBV15,TGTGCCACCAGCAGACTCACGGGACTAGCGGGGGGGCGCCCCCAAGAGACCCAGTACTTC,CATSRLTGLAGGRPQETQYF
TRBD2,TRBJ2-6,NA,TRBV5-4,TGTGCCAGCAGCATAGGGACTAGCGGGAGGGGTGGGGCCAACGTCCTGACTTTC,CASSIGTSGRGGANVLTF
TRBD2,TRBJ2-3,NA,TRBV18,TGTGCCAGCTCGTCAAGACTAGCGGGGGGCACAGATACGCAGTATTTT,CASSSRLAGGTDTQYF
NA,TRBJ1-5,NA,TRBV7-2,TGTGCCAGCAGCCCAGGACGAGGGCGCCGGTATAGCAATCAGCCCCAGCATTTT,CASSPGRGRRYSNQPQHF
NA,TRBJ1-5,NA,TRBV21-1,TGTGCCAGCAGCAAAGTTAGTTTACGGGGGACAGGGGATAAACAGCCCCAGCATTTT,CASSKVSLRGTGDKQPQHF
TRBD2,TRBJ2-2,NA,TRBV5-1,TGCGCCAGCAGCTTCAGACTAGCGGGAGACACCGGGGAGCTGTTTTTT,CASSFRLAGDTGELFF
TRBD2,TRBJ2-1,once,TRBV9,TGTGCCAGCAGCGGTAGCGGGGGGGCCTACAATGAGCAGTTCTTC,CASSGSGGAYNEQFF
NA,TRBJ2-2,NA,TRBV11-3,TGTGCCAGCAGCACAAGACGGGCGAACACCGGGGAGCTGTTTTTT,CASSTRRANTGELFF
NA,TRBJ2-1,NA,TRBV7-2,TGTGCCAGCAGCCACGGACTGAGACTCGACAATGAGCAGTTCTTC,CASSHGLRLDNEQFF
TRBD2,TRBJ2-3,NA,TRBV27,TGTGCCAGCAGTTTAGAAGGACTAGCGGGGGCCCCTAGTAGCACAGATACGCAGTATTTT,CASSLEGLAGAPSSTDTQYF
TRBD2,TRBJ2-5,few,TRBV19,TGTGCCAGTTCCCGAGCGGGGGGGCCCCTAGAGACCCAGTACTTC,CASSRAGGPLETQYF
NA,TRBJ2-7,NA,TRBV5-1,TGCGCCAGCAGCTTGGGGCATGGTCTCTACGAGCAGTACTTC,CASSLGHGLYEQYF
TRBD2,TRBJ2-2,NA,TRBV11-3,TGTGCCAGCAGTGCGACTAGCGTGAACACCGGGGAGCTGTTTTTT,CASSATSVNTGELFF
TRBD2,TRBJ2-7,NA,TRBV27,TGTGCCAGCAGTTTGGGAGCGGGACTAGCGGGAGCCCTAACCTACGAGCAGTACTTC,CASSLGAGLAGALTYEQYF
NA,TRBJ2-2,NA,TRBV7-2,TGTGCCAGCAGCTTACAGGGGACCGGGGAGCTGTTTTTT,CASSLQGTGELFF
TRBD1,TRBJ2-7,NA,TRBV19,TGTGCCAGTAGTATAGGACAGGGGGACGAGCAGTACTTC,CASSIGQGDEQYF
TRBD2,TRBJ2-7,once,TRBV5-1,TGCGCCAGCAGCCTAGGACTAGCGGGAGTTGAAGAGCAGTACTTC,CASSLGLAGVEEQYF
TRBD2,TRBJ2-2,NA,TRBV5-8,TGTGCCAGCAGTAACGGACTAGCGGGCACCGGGGAGCTGTTTTTT,CASSNGLAGTGELFF
NA,TRBJ2-3,NA,TRBV6-2/TRBV6-3,TGTGCCAGCAGTCCACAGGCCACAGATACGCAGTATTTT,CASSPQATDTQYF
NA,TRBJ1-5,NA,TRBV7-2,TGTGCCAGCAGCTTTCGGCAGGGCGATCAGCCCCAGCATTTT,CASSFRQGDQPQHF
NA,TRBJ1-6,NA,TRBV24-1,TGTGCCACCAGGGGAGGAAGGGTTTCACCCCTCCACTTT,CATRGGRVSPLHF
NA,TRBJ1-2,NA,TRBV7-2,TGTGCCAGCAGCTTAGCCGCAGGGAGGGAAGGCTACACCTTC,CASSLAAGREGYTF
TRBD1,TRBJ2-3,NA,TRBV14,TGTGCCAGCAGCCCCCGACAGGGTTTGGCAGATACGCAGTATTTT,CASSPRQGLADTQYF
TRBD1,TRBJ2-5,once,TRBV7-2,TGTGCCAGCAGCACTCGACAGGGACGCCAAGAGACCCAGTACTTC,CASSTRQGRQETQYF
NA,TRBJ2-7,NA,TRBV12-2,TGTGCAAGTCGCCGAGGACTAGCGGGTAACTACGAGCAGTACTTC,CASRRGLAGNYEQYF
TRBD1,TRBJ1-4,NA,TRBV7-9,TGTGCCAGCAGCAAGAGACAGGGCGCAACTAATGAAAAACTGTTTTTT,CASSKRQGATNEKLFF
NA,TRBJ2-3,NA,TRBV9,TGTGCCAGCAGCGTCCCAGACAATACAGATACGCAGTATTTT,CASSVPDNTDTQYF
TRBD2,TRBJ2-5,NA,TRBV29-1,TGCAGCGTTGACGGGGGGGCGGGGACCCAGTACTTC,CSVDGGAGTQYF
NA,TRBJ1-1,NA,TRBV10-3,TGTGCCATCACTCCCGGCGGGGGTGGCACTGAAGCTTTCTTT,CAITPGGGGTEAFF
NA,TRBJ2-1,NA,TRBV6-1,TGTGCCAGCAGTGAACTTAGCGGCGGTTTGAATGAGCAGTTCTTC,CASSELSGGLNEQFF
TRBD1,TRBJ2-3,NA,TRBV12-5,TGTGCTAGTGGTTTGGTAGGGAAGACAGGGGCGCAGTATTTT,CASGLVGKTGAQYF
NA,TRBJ2-7,NA,TRBV19,TGTGCCAGTAGACCGGGTTTTTCGATCGAGCAGTACTTC,CASRPGFSIEQYF
TRBD2,TRBJ2-1,NA,TRBV7-9,TGTGCCAGCAGCCCCCGACTAGCGGGAGCCTACAATGAGCAGTTCTTC,CASSPRLAGAYNEQFF
NA,TRBJ2-7,once,TRBV2,TGTGCCAGCAGCCGGGGTTTAGTGGAGCAGTACTTC,CASSRGLVEQYF
NA,TRBJ1-1,NA,TRBV7-2,TGTGCCAGCAGCTTAGGGGGCGGGAACACTGAAGCTTTCTTT,CASSLGGGNTEAFF
NA,TRBJ1-2,NA,TRBV9,TGTGCCAGCAGCGAGGGGAACTATGGCTACACCTTC,CASSEGNYGYTF